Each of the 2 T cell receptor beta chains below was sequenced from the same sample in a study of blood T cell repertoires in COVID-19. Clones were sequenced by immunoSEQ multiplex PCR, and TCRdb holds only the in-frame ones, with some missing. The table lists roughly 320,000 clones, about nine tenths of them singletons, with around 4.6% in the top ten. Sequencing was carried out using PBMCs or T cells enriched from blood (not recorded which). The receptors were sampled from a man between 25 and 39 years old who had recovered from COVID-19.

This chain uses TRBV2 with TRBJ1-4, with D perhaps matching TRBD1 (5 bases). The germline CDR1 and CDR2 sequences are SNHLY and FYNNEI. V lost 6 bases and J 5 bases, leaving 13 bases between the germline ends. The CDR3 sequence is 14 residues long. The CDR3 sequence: CASRVTGMNEKLFF. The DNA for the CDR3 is TGTGCCAGCAGGGTAACAGGCATGAATGAAAAACTGTTTTTT.

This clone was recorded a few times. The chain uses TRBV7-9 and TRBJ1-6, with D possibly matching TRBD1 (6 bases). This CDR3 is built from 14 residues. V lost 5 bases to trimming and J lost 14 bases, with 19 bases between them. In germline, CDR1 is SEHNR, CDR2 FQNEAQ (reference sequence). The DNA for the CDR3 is TGTGCCAGCAGCCAAGCGGGACACCCGTCGTCCCTCCACTTT. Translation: CASSQAGHPSSLHF.